These T cell receptor beta chains were read from a single sample in a study of human T cells and chemical hapten exposure. A single record per CDR3 protein comes from TCRdb applying MiXCR to the RACE reads. The sample records 370,000 or so distinct CDR3 sequences, around 4.8% being singletons. Sample: whole blood, taken in connection with sensitization to the hapten diphenylcyclopropenone (DPC). The source is a woman between 45 and 60 years old with alopecia areata. Some clones in this sample may be carry-over from other donors' samples. Both conserved end residues are part of each CDR3. The order of the fields is V gene, J gene, D gene, clone size, CDR3 length, CDR3 DNA, CDR3 protein. A D gene is named only where the DNA matches it firmly. Not all rows give a size; the values are once, few, many and, for expanded clones, a class.

TRBV16,TRBJ1-5,.,many,15,TGTGCCAGCAGCCAATCGATTGGGTTTTATCAGCCCCAGCATTTT,CASSQSIGFYQPQHF
TRBV9,TRBJ1-2,.,many,15,TGTGCCAGCAGCCCCCCCGGGACGGAGGGCTATGGCTACACCTTC,CASSPPGTEGYGYTF
TRBV7-9,TRBJ2-1,.,few,13,TGTGCCAGCAGCACGCAACAGGGCCTTGAGCAGTTCTTC,CASSTQQGLEQFF
TRBV10-2,TRBJ2-3,.,.,16,TGCGCCAGCAGTGCAGGCCAGCCGTTTAGCACAGATACGCAGTATTTT,CASSAGQPFSTDTQYF
TRBV10-3,TRBJ1-2,TRBD1,many,12,TGTGCCATCACCAACCGGGACAGCGGCTACACCTTC,CAITNRDSGYTF
TRBV4-2,TRBJ2-7,.,few,18,TGTGCCAGCAGCCAAGAGCCTCCTACTTACGGGGGAACCGCCGAGCAGTACTTC,CASSQEPPTYGGTAEQYF
TRBV5-8,TRBJ1-1,.,many,18,TGTGCCAGCCCCATTGACCCCTCGACACGACAATCGAACACTGAAGCTTTCTTT,CASPIDPSTRQSNTEAFF
TRBV6-6,TRBJ2-1,.,many,13,TGTGCCAGCACAAAAAGCTCCTACAATGAGCAGTTCTTC,CASTKSSYNEQFF
TRBV7-2,TRBJ2-3,.,many,13,TGTGCCAGCAGCTTCGGGGTCGAGGATACGCAGTATTTT,CASSFGVEDTQYF
TRBV12-3/TRBV12-4,TRBJ1-2,TRBD1,.,21,TGTGCCAGCAGCCGCTTGAGGATTGGGACAGGGAGCCCCCTACCTAACTATGGCTACACCTTC,CASSRLRIGTGSPLPNYGYTF
TRBV4-1,TRBJ2-7,.,few,14,TGCGCCAGCAGCCAAGGGACGGATTCCTACGAGCAGTACTTC,CASSQGTDSYEQYF
TRBV7-9,TRBJ2-7,TRBD2,many,14,TGTGCCAGCAGCTTAGAACTAGCGGCCTACGAGCAGTACTTC,CASSLELAAYEQYF
TRBV10-3,TRBJ1-5,.,few,14,TGTGCCATCAGTGCTATGGAACGTAATCAGCCCCAGCATTTT,CAISAMERNQPQHF
TRBV7-8,TRBJ1-5,.,few,18,TGTGCCAGCAGCTCCACGGACGTAGGGGTACGGTTAAGTCAGCCCCAGCATTTT,CASSSTDVGVRLSQPQHF
TRBV11-2,TRBJ2-4,TRBD2,few,17,TGTGCCAGCAGCCTAAGGGGGACTAGCCTTACCAAAAACATTCAGTACTTC,CASSLRGTSLTKNIQYF
TRBV12-3/TRBV12-4,TRBJ1-4,TRBD1,.,14,TGTGCCTCACTTCCAGGGGGCGGGTATGAAAAACTGTTTTTT,CASLPGGGYEKLFF
TRBV28,TRBJ1-1,.,many,12,TGTGCCAGCAGTTTACCTGGGAAGGAGGCTTTCTTT,CASSLPGKEAFF
TRBV14,TRBJ2-3,.,.,15,TGTGCCAGCAGCCAAGTTCCTAGCGTCACAGATACGCAGTATTTT,CASSQVPSVTDTQYF
TRBV4-2,TRBJ2-5,TRBD2,.,17,TGTGCCAGCTCCCCTGGGGTTGAGGGAGCGGGAGTGGAGACCCAGTACTTC,CASSPGVEGAGVETQYF
TRBV2,TRBJ2-5,.,.,13,TGTGCCAGCAGTTCCGGGAGTCGAGAGACCCAGTACTTC,CASSSGSRETQYF
TRBV15,TRBJ2-3,.,few,15,TGTGCCACCAGCAGAGAGCGCGCTGCTACAGATACGCAGTATTTT,CATSRERAATDTQYF
TRBV20-1,TRBJ2-5,TRBD2,many,18,TGCAGTGCTAGACCAACCCGACTAGCGGGACCCTACCAAGAGACCCAGTACTTC,CSARPTRLAGPYQETQYF
TRBV12-3/TRBV12-4,TRBJ1-1,.,.,12,TGTGCCAGCAGTGTTACAGGGATTGAAGCTTTCTTT,CASSVTGIEAFF
TRBV18,TRBJ2-6,TRBD1,.,18,TGTGCCAGCTCACCAGGAATGGACAGGGGGTTTGGGGCCAACGTCCTGACTTTC,CASSPGMDRGFGANVLTF
TRBV12-3/TRBV12-4,TRBJ2-3,TRBD1,.,16,TGTGCCAGCAGTTCCCAACAGGGGAAGGGCACAGATACGCAGTATTTT,CASSSQQGKGTDTQYF
TRBV29-1,TRBJ1-2,.,few,12,TGCAGCGTTGGGGGGGAGGGCTATGGCTACACCTTC,CSVGGEGYGYTF
TRBV6-2/TRBV6-3,TRBJ2-7,TRBD2,.,15,TGTGCCAGCACCGACCTAGCGGGAGGCTCCTACGAGCAGTACTTC,CASTDLAGGSYEQYF
TRBV9,TRBJ2-7,TRBD1,few,15,TGTGCCAGCAGCACCGCCGGGACAGGGGTCCGCGAGCAGTACTTC,CASSTAGTGVREQYF
TRBV7-3,TRBJ1-6,.,many,13,TGTGCCAGCAGCTTACAGGCCTTCCCACCCCTCCACTTT,CASSLQAFPPLHF
TRBV20-1,TRBJ2-1,TRBD2,.,16,TGCAGTGGTATGTTAGCGGGAGGACTATCCTACAATGAGCAGTTCTTC,CSGMLAGGLSYNEQFF
TRBV7-2,TRBJ1-6,.,few,13,TGTGCCAGCAGCTACAATGGGCCCTCACCCCTCCACTTT,CASSYNGPSPLHF
TRBV3-1,TRBJ2-7,.,many,15,TGTGCCAGCAGCCGGGCGCTATCGGGACTCTACGAGCAGTACTTC,CASSRALSGLYEQYF
TRBV10-2,TRBJ1-1,.,few,12,TGCGCCAGCAGGCGTCCTGAAACTGAAGCTTTCTTT,CASRRPETEAFF
TRBV3-1,TRBJ1-6,.,few,12,TGTGCCAGCAGCCCCCCCTCTTCACCCCTCCACTTT,CASSPPSSPLHF
TRBV6-5,TRBJ2-6,.,many,15,TGTGCCAGCAGTCAAGGGCAATCCGGGGCCAACGTCCTGACTTTC,CASSQGQSGANVLTF